This TCR beta chain was retrieved from a study of Graves' ophthalmopathy and Graves' hyperthyroidism. Study-wide context: Sampling took place at initial diagnosis, with peripheral blood obtained before any treatment.

This CDR3 is built from 15 residues. Trimming took off 2 bases at V and 4 bases at J, with 16 bases between the two ends. CDR1 SGHRS and CDR2 YFSETQ come from the germline V gene. This clonotype was picked up many times. From RNA, the CDR3 regions of TCR beta chains were amplified and sequenced. The first round was an RT-PCR with HTBI primers, and the second round was a multiplex PCR. TCRdb independently ran MiXCR on the multiplex PCR reads; one entry per CDR3 protein. The sample lists some 350,000 distinct CDR3 sequences, 17% seen once, with about 2.4% in the top ten. The starting material, more than 8 ml of fresh peripheral blood, provided the PBMCs.

Source material: peripheral blood. The sequence derives from an adult woman with stable Graves' hyperthyroidism. This chain connects TRBV5-1 to TRBJ2-7; maybe TRBD2 (6 bases). As DNA, the CDR3 is TGCGCCAGCAGCTTTACTAGCCAATCGAATTACGAGCAGTACTTC. Translation gives CASSFTSQSNYEQYF.